Sequencing of this T cell receptor beta chain was carried out in a study of T cells in Graves' hyperthyroidism and ophthalmopathy. In the study overall: Upon initial diagnosis and before any treatment, peripheral blood was collected.

The CDR3 regions of TCR beta were amplified from RNA transcripts. The study used the HTBI primer set for a first-round RT-PCR of the TCR CDR3. TCRdb analysed the multiplex PCR reads with MiXCR anew, one entry per CDR3 protein. The repertoire holds a few hundred thousand distinct CDR3 sequences, with roughly 14% as singletons. This CDR3 comprises 14 residues. With V trimmed by 6 bases and J by 4 bases, 2 bases remained unmatched. Germline V gene data show CDR1 as LNHDA and CDR2 as SQIVND (reference sequence). The chain recombines TRBV19 with TRBJ2-2, with 10 bases matching TRBD1. This TCR derives from a woman in her thirties with Graves' hyperthyroidism that later progressed to Graves' ophthalmopathy. Sequencing used blood. This chain's CDR3 is CASRGQGLTGELFF. DNA of the CDR3: TGTGCCAGTAGGGGACAGGGGCTCACCGGGGAGCTGTTTTTT.